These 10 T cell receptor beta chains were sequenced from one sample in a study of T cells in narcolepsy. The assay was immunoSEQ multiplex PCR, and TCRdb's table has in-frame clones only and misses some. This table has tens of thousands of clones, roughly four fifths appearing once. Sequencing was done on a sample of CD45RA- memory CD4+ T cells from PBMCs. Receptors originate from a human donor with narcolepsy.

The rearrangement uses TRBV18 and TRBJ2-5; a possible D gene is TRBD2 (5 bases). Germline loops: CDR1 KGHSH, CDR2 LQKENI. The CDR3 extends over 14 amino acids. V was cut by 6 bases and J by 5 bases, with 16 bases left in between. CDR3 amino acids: CASSPPGFSETQYF. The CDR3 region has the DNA TGTGCCAGCTCCCCCCCGGGGTTTAGTGAGACCCAGTACTTC.

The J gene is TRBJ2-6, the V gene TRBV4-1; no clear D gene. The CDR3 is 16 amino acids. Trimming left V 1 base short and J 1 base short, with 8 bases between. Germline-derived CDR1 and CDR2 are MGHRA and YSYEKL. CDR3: CASSQGVQSGANVLTF. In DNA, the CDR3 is TGCGCCAGCAGCCAAGGGGTACAATCTGGGGCCAACGTCCTGACTTTC.

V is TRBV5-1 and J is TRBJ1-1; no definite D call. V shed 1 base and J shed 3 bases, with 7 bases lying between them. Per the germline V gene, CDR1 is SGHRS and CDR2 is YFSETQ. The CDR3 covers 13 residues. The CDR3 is CASSLLGDTEAFF. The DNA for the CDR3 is TGCGCCAGCAGCTTGTTGGGAGACACTGAAGCTTTCTTT.

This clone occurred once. The CDR3 region has the DNA TGTGCCAGCAGCTTCGAGGGAGGGCTCACCGGGGAGCTGTTTTTT. Its translation is CASSFEGGLTGELFF. This chain uses TRBV11-3 with TRBJ2-2; the match to TRBD2 covers 7 bases. The CDR3 has 15 residues. Germline V gene data show CDR1 as SGHNT and CDR2 as YENEEA. V lost 3 bases and J lost 4; bases outside the gene matches: 5.

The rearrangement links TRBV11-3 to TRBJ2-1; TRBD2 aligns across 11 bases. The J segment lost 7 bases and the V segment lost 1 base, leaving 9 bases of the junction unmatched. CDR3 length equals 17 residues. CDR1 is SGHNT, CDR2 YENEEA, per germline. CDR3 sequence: CASSLGPGLAEFNEQFF. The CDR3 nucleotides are TGTGCCAGCAGCTTAGGTCCGGGACTAGCGGAGTTTAATGAGCAGTTCTTC.

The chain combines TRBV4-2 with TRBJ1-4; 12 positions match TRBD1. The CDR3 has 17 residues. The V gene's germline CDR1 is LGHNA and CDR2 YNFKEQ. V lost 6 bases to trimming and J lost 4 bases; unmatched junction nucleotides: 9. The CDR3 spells CASRPPGTGGSNEKLFF. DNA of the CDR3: TGTGCCAGCAGGCCTCCCGGGACAGGGGGCAGTAATGAAAAACTGTTTTTT.

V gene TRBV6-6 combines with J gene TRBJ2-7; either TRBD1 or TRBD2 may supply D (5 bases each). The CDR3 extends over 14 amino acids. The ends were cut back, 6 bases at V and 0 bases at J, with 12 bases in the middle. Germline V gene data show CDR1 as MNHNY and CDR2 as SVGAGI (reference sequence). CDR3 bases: TGTGCCAGCAGCGTCACGGGACGCTCCTACGAGCAGTACTTC. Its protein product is CASSVTGRSYEQYF.

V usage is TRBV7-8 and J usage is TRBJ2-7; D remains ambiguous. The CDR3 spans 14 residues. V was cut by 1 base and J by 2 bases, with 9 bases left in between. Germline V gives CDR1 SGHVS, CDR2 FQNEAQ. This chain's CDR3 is CASSLVSLAYEQYF. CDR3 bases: TGTGCCAGCAGCTTAGTAAGTTTAGCCTACGAGCAGTACTTC.

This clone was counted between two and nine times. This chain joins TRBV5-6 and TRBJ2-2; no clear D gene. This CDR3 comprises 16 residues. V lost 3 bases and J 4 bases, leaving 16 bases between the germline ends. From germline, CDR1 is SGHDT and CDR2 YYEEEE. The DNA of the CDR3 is TGTGCCAGCAGCTCCCTGCGCGATCGCCCCACCGGGGAGCTGTTTTTT. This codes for CASSSLRDRPTGELFF.

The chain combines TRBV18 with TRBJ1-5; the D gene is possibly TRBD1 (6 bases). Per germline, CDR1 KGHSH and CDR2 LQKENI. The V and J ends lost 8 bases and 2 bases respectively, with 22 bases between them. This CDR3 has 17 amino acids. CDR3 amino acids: CASPRESGGGGNQPQHF. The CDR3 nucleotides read TGTGCCAGCCCACGGGAAAGTGGAGGGGGGGGCAATCAGCCCCAGCATTTT.